The source of this TCR beta chain is a study of blood T cell repertoires in COVID-19. Deletions cut 3 bases from V and 4 bases from J, with 6 bases between. Germline V gene data show CDR1 as SGHAT and CDR2 as FQNNGV. The CDR3 runs 12 residues. Method: immunoSEQ multiplex PCR; TCRdb's copy keeps in-frame clones and lacks some. This repertoire shows some 190,000 clones, roughly 85% found once; its top ten account for more than 3%. The source material was peripheral blood. This receptor was identified in a man between 60 and 70 years old with acute or convalescent COVID-19. V usage is TRBV11-2 and J usage is TRBJ1-2; D uncertain. CDR3 DNA: TGTGCCAGCAGCTTTCCCAGCTATGGCTACACCTTC. It codes for CASSFPSYGYTF. Complete variable domain (other parts from reference TRBV11-2 and TRBJ1-2): EAGVAQSPRYKIIEKRQSVAFWCNPISGHATLYWYQQILGQGPKLLIQFQNNGVVDDSQLPKDRFSAERLKGVDSTLKIQPAKLEDSAVYLCASSFPSYGYTFGSGTRLTVV.